The sequence of this T cell receptor (beta chain) was determined in a study of cytomegalovirus exposure and HLA in healthy donors. As for the study in general: Previous work identified roughly 120 million unique TCR beta sequences from around 200 million T cells. Genotyping showed roughly 76% of over 350 donors falling in the Caucasian-associated ancestry cluster. Study-wide results and limits: Researchers had no immune exposure information except CMV serostatus available.

The table lists this clone with a few counts. What it binds is not known. In the PCR, 60 Vbeta and 13 Jbeta primers were used. Only in-frame clones appear in the TCRdb table, and some are missing; sequencing was by immunoSEQ multiplex PCR. The table lists 160,000 or so clones, 70% to 85% of them singletons. V was clipped by 4 bases and J by 10 bases, with 14 bases between them. Per germline, CDR1 SNHLY and CDR2 FYNNEI. This CDR3 contains 13 residues. In nominal health when sampled, donors likely had unrecorded immune exposures nonetheless. The source is a woman between 50 and 59 years old in good health and CMV-seropositive. The rearrangement uses TRBV2 and TRBJ2-1, with D possibly matching TRBD1 (7 bases). The sequencing sample was made of PBMCs. The CDR3 DNA follows: TGTGCCAGCAGTGGCGGGACAGCGAAAGAGCAGTTCTTC. It is translated as CASSGGTAKEQFF.